This T cell receptor (beta chain) was identified in a study of PD-1 blockade in classical Hodgkin lymphoma. Regarding the study as a whole: The CD4+ diversity rise by C4D1 was clearest in complete responders. Anyone who began nivolumab under 1 year after ASCT was excluded.

V dropped 1 base and J dropped 5 bases, with 9 bases sitting between them. This CDR3 is 12 amino acids long. Germline CDR1 and CDR2: GTSNPN and SVGIG (reference sequence). On this clone: Its antigen is currently unknown.

The protocol was immunoSEQ multiplex PCR, while the TCRdb copy is restricted to in-frame clones and leaves out a portion. Here the sample spans 95,000 to 100,000 clones, roughly 91% being singletons. Autologous stem cell transplantation was followed by relapse in every patient, and brentuximab vedotin exposure varied. Classifying best responses yielded complete response, partial response or progressive disease. The sequences come from peripheral blood mononuclear cells (PBMCs), collected before the second cycle of nivolumab. The sequence was collected from a human donor with classical Hodgkin lymphoma. The chain is built from TRBV30 and TRBJ2-7; the D gene is possibly TRBD1 (6 bases). CDR3 in DNA: TGTGCCTGGAGTGAACAGGGCCACGAGCAGTACTTC. Protein product: CAWSEQGHEQYF.